This T cell receptor beta chain derives from a study of blood T cell repertoires in COVID-19 (TCRdb year 2020). A note on the overall study: Samples from collaborators originated in the United States, Italy and Spain and spanned both the acute and convalescent phases of COVID-19. The material from the prospective study consisted of cDNA or gDNA derived from T cells, B-cell-depleted T cells, or PBMCs. Subjects who had been exposed to COVID-19, were actively infected with it, or had recovered from it provided the deeply sampled blood TCRbeta repertoires that made up the dataset. The repertoires were made available in a free public database intended to serve as a resource for research on the immune response to SARS-CoV-2. Samples came from the ongoing ImmuneRACE study (first 160 participants) plus 1,254 subjects from 6 global collaborators. Nearly every sample came with metadata listing a de-identified subject ID, COVID-19 status, age in years and sex. HLA class I and class II types, where available, came from metadata supplied by the sample provider rather than from assay-based typing. What the study reported, not specific to this receptor: The amount of clinical and demographic metadata varied by source and participant and was provided uncurated.

TCRbeta CDR3 regions were amplified from genomic DNA by means of the immunoSEQ Assay, a bias-controlled multiplex PCR. In the source study's methods: Within the assay, amplification of reference gene primers was used to estimate how many nucleated cells each sample contained. To quantify the absolute abundance of each unique TCRbeta CDR3 rearrangement, sequence reads were collapsed and filtered. For each sample, productive Simpson clonality was calculated as the square root of Simpson's diversity index across productive rearrangements. Drawn from immuneACCESS, this table holds only the in-frame rearrangements with V and J called that TCRdb kept. Clones are partly lost; checked studies trace under half to an unresolved V gene and leave the rest unexplained. V and J calls and clone size are as listed in that table; D and trimming were resolved from the DNA. Within this sample are over 75,000 clones, with approximately 90% of them counted one time only. 2.3% of the sample is taken by the ten largest.

Each collaborating institution followed its own protocols to collect whole blood in K2EDTA tubes. For TCRbeta analysis, collaborators shipped samples as frozen whole blood, isolated PBMCs, or DNA extracted from either of those sample types. V was cut back by 0 bases and J by 2 bases, leaving a gap of 9 bases between them. For CDR1 and CDR2, the germline V gene lists SGHRS and YFSETQ. There are 14 amino acids in the CDR3, from cysteine to phenylalanine inclusive. Only CDR3 DNA is held: 42 bases, read in frame from base 1. Concerning this clone itself: Its binding antigen is unknown. Base qualities are not provided; no much larger clone lies one nucleotide away.

Specimen: peripheral blood. The chain employs TRBV5-1 and TRBJ2-7; a confident D gene designation cannot be given. This sequence originates from a human donor with active COVID-19. The donor label of this sample is uncertain. CDR3 protein: CASSLALNTYEQYF. The nucleotide sequence reads as follows: TGCGCCAGCAGCTTGGCGTTAAATACCTACGAGCAGTACTTC.